This T cell receptor (beta chain) stems from a study of cytomegalovirus exposure and HLA in healthy donors. In regard to this clone: The antigen remains undetermined.

Overall study findings and caveats: Per a later analysis, 18,000 or so TCR beta sequences showed association with HLA alleles at 0.05 false discovery rate. A previous analysis found most TCR beta V segments productive roughly 90% or roughly 30% of the time. Later analysis showed most CMV-associated TCR beta chains appearing HLA-restricted. Per published reports, the classifier diagnosed cytomegalovirus status with high specificity and sensitivity.

Trimming removed 0 bases at V and 2 bases at J, with 9 bases between. The CDR3 totals 15 residues. Germline CDR1 and CDR2: SGHAT and FQDESV (reference sequence). In the PCR, 60 Vbeta and 13 Jbeta primers were used. Produced via immunoSEQ multiplex PCR; TCRdb's table is partial and in-frame only. Of approximately 140,000 clones listed, about three quarters are singletons. The chain combines TRBV11-1 with TRBJ2-3, with D possibly being TRBD2 (6 bases). The sequenced material came from PBMCs. The receptor comes from a human donor in good health. The CDR3 DNA reads TGTGCCAGCAGCTTAGCGGGAGGCCTCACAGATACGCAGTATTTT. It is translated as CASSLAGGLTDTQYF.